This paragraph covers one TCR beta chain sequence. Its antigen is undetermined. V was shortened by 5 bases and J by 3 bases, with 14 bases between the two germline ends. The CDR3 is 14 amino acids. Per germline, CDR1 SGHAT and CDR2 FQNNGV. For the second PCR, which ran for about 7 to 12 cycles, a sample-barcoded 5' primer and a J-beta primer mix were used. One entry per CDR3 protein, called by TCRdb with MiXCR from the 5' RACE reads. The sample shows more than 900,000 distinct CDR3 sequences, about 27% of them seen only once. The sample is drawn from a study of blood T cells in healthy people across ages. Findings and caveats of the study: Lack of knowledge of donor CMV status possibly confounded expanded clonotype changes.

Donor samples were obtained from healthy Caucasian individuals from Russia, aged about 6 to 95. The data were also submitted as part of a second study, on T cells of mothers and their children. According to that study: In each mother, TCR beta CDR3 reads exceeded 10 million; in each child, they numbered 3 million to 3.5 million. When mothers and children were related, their normalized repertoire overlap, which was always slightly higher, did not differ significantly from that of unrelated pairs.

V is TRBV11-2 and J is TRBJ2-7; perhaps TRBD1 as D (6 bases). The sequence was collected from a woman between 40 and 50 years old in good health. Source material: blood. The CDR3 loop is CASSPRRGCYEQYF. CDR3 nucleotides: TGTGCCAGCAGCCCTAGAAGGGGGTGCTACGAGCAGTACTTC.